This T cell receptor (beta chain) was sequenced in a study of cytomegalovirus exposure and HLA in healthy donors. This table comes from immunoSEQ multiplex PCR, and its TCRdb copy is limited to in-frame clones, with some not included. The table lists about 180,000 clones, about 85% of them singletons. Findings and limits, study-wide: The authors listed 164 TCR beta chains as cytomegalovirus-associated.

The CDR3 sequence is 19 residues long. CDR1 is ENHRY and CDR2 is SYGVKD in the germline V gene. Trimming pared 0 bases from V and 2 bases from J, leaving 22 bases between. As to this clone: Its antigen remains unknown.

The sequence was obtained from a man aged 18 to 29 in good health and CMV-seropositive. The sample consisted of PBMCs. The chain employs TRBV10-3 and TRBJ1-2; no definite D call. The CDR3: CAISESNSESTPLNYGYTF. The CDR3 bases are TGTGCCATCAGTGAGTCGAATTCTGAATCTACCCCCCTCAACTATGGCTACACCTTC.